A selection of T cell receptor beta chains follows, all from one sample in a study of T cells in Graves' hyperthyroidism and ophthalmopathy. TCRdb re-analysed the multiplex PCR reads in MiXCR, keeping a single row per CDR3 protein. The repertoire consists of a few hundred thousand distinct CDR3 sequences, with around 13% occurring once and the leading ten covering about 15%. Sequenced material: blood. The receptors originated from a woman in her thirties or forties with Graves' hyperthyroidism. Both conserved end residues are trimmed from each CDR3. A D gene is named only where the DNA matches it firmly.

>TRBJ2-1|TRBD2|TRBV20-1
SALAGARYNEQF
>TRBJ2-1|TRBD2|TRBV28
ASSPGTSGRIEQF
>TRBJ2-5|.|TRBV28
ASRSNLRETQY
>TRBJ1-2|TRBD1|TRBV29-1
SVAGQPNENYGYT
>TRBJ2-3|TRBD1|TRBV6-1
ASSEAVTGGRTDTQY
>TRBJ2-1|.|TRBV20-1
SARDLGAYNEQF
>TRBJ2-5|.|TRBV2
ASTSEVMVGETQY
>TRBJ1-6|TRBD1|TRBV20-1
SARDLRGAGGLH
>TRBJ2-7|.|TRBV20-1
SASPAGPYEQY
>TRBJ1-1|.|TRBV7-8
ASSLGWVGEAF
>TRBJ2-3|TRBD2|TRBV20-1
SATRGGITDTQY
>TRBJ1-1|.|TRBV6-2/TRBV6-3
ASSYSSVTEAF
>TRBJ2-5|TRBD2|TRBV4-1
ASGPGTSGRSRETQY
>TRBJ1-1|TRBD1|TRBV19
ASSMFDRVGEAF
>TRBJ2-2|TRBD1|TRBV30
AWSGARRTGGDWNTGELF
>TRBJ2-3|TRBD1|TRBV7-9
ASSFGQTGGFTDTQY
>TRBJ2-1|TRBD1|TRBV5-1
ASSPLTGQGHIEQF
>TRBJ2-7|TRBD2|TRBV11-2
ASSFTFQESTSGSSSSIYEQY
>TRBJ2-7|.|TRBV20-1
SPGRPFYEQY
>TRBJ2-1|.|TRBV7-9
ATSVTYNEQF
>TRBJ1-1|.|TRBV4-2
ASSQGSGEHTEAF
>TRBJ2-5|.|TRBV19
ASREFGGTQETQY
>TRBJ2-1|TRBD2|TRBV19
ASSIGLAEYNEQF
>TRBJ2-3|TRBD2|TRBV5-4
ASSIRWSGRVDTQY
>TRBJ2-5|.|TRBV20-1
SAVNPEDQETQY
>TRBJ2-1|TRBD2|TRBV30
AWSAWERTSGTISSYNEQF
>TRBJ2-2|TRBD2|TRBV10-3
ASRLAGFGELF
>TRBJ1-2|.|TRBV19
ATTQQGQNLGGYT
>TRBJ1-5|.|TRBV5-6
ASSWSDEQPQH
>TRBJ1-2|.|TRBV28
ASSFAGEGRVSTDNYGYT
>TRBJ1-1|.|TRBV19
ASSIGRGTNTEAF
>TRBJ1-1|TRBD1|TRBV10-3
AITLDRGTEAF
>TRBJ1-3|.|TRBV12-3/TRBV12-4
ASSFGVPSGNTIY
>TRBJ2-7|.|TRBV7-9
ASTLGPTTSYEQY
>TRBJ2-1|.|TRBV11-2
ASSLTGYYNEQF
>TRBJ2-2|.|TRBV20-1
SASGTHTGELF
>TRBJ2-7|.|TRBV6-1
ASSENSPGQQY
>TRBJ2-2|.|TRBV2
ASSEGLARGGLF
>TRBJ1-4|TRBD1|TRBV28
ASSTGTGGEKLF
>TRBJ2-7|TRBD2|TRBV12-5
ASGLGGLALTYEQY